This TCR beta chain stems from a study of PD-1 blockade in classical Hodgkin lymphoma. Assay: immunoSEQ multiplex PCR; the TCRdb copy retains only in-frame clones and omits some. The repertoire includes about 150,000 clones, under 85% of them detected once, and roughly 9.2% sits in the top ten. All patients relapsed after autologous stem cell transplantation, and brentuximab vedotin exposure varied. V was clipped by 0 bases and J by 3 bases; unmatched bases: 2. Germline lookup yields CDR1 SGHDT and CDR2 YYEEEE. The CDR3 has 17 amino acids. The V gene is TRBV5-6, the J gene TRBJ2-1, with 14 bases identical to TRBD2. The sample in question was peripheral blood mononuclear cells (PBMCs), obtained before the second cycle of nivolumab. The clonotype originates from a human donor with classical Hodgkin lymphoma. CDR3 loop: CASSLETSGGDYNEQFF. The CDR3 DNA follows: TGTGCCAGCAGCTTGGAGACTAGCGGGGGGGACTACAATGAGCAGTTCTTC. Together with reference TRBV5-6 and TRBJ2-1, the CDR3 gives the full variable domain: DAGVTQSPTHLIKTRGQQVTLRCSPKSGHDTVSWYQQALGQGPQFIFQYYEEEERQRGNFPDRFSGHQFPNYSSELNVNALLLGDSALYLCASSLETSGGDYNEQFFGPGTRLTVL.